The 10 T cell receptor beta chains below all came from one sample that was sequenced in a study of breast tumors, draining lymph nodes, adjacent tissues. TCRdb re-analysed the multiplex PCR reads in MiXCR, keeping a single row per CDR3 protein. Of some 130,000 distinct CDR3 sequences in the sample, 15% to 20% were seen once. Axillary draining lymph nodes of breast cancer patients supplied the node samples. The sample was axillary lymph node tissue. These receptors came from a female donor with breast cancer. Some clones in this sample may be carry-over from other donors' samples.

There are many counts of this clonotype. The J gene is TRBJ2-1, the V gene TRBV4-1; 7 bases are shared with TRBD2. Trimming at V came to 0 bases and at J to 2 bases, leaving 1 base not matched to a gene. The germline gives CDR1 MGHRA, CDR2 YSYEKL. This CDR3 has 15 amino acids. For the CDR3, the DNA is TGCGCCAGCAGCCAAGAGGGGGGGGCCTACAATGAGCAGTTCTTC. Protein: CASSQEGGAYNEQFF.

Ten or more counts support this clonotype. The rearrangement joins TRBV20-1 to TRBJ1-3; D is unclear. The germline gives CDR1 DFQATT, CDR2 SNEGSKA (reference sequence). V was clipped by 2 bases and J by 0 bases, with 11 bases between them. The CDR3 contains 15 residues. The CDR3 protein is CSARRPGFSGNTIYF. The DNA for the CDR3 is TGCAGTGCTAGACGCCCAGGTTTCTCTGGAAACACCATATATTTT.

Regarding this clonotype: A read error may be the cause here, since a much bigger clone is one base away. V is TRBV5-1 and J is TRBJ1-4, with a possible D match to TRBD1 (5 bases). The CDR3 runs to 15 residues. Trimming shortened V by 7 bases and J by 2 bases, and 15 bases separated the two germline ends. Germline-derived CDR1 and CDR2 are SGHRS and YFSETQ. CDR3 nucleotides: TGCGCCAGCGGCCTCGGGGGAGGTACTAATGAAAAACTGTTTTTT. Encoded protein: CASGLGGGTNEKLFF.

This clonotype came up many times. The rearrangement uses TRBV10-3 and TRBJ2-1, with D hard to call. Trimming removed 3 bases at V and 0 bases at J, with 9 bases between. This CDR3 is 15 amino acids long. CDR1 ENHRY and CDR2 SYGVKD come from the germline V gene. This CDR3 is CAISDGTSSYNEQFF. As DNA, the CDR3 is TGTGCCATCAGTGATGGAACCAGCTCCTACAATGAGCAGTTCTTC.

This clonotype was observed a few times. The V and J genes are TRBV28 and TRBJ2-1; 8 nucleotides match TRBD2. V shed 5 bases, J shed 4 bases, and the junction held 13 bases outside the gene matches. The CDR3 runs 17 residues. CDR1 and CDR2 from the germline V gene are MDHEN and SYDVKM. This chain's CDR3 is CASSPGATSGAYNEQFF. DNA of the CDR3: TGTGCCAGCAGTCCAGGGGCTACTAGCGGAGCATACAATGAGCAGTTCTTC.

In this sample, this clonotype turned up many times. This chain joins TRBV30 and TRBJ1-3, with D hard to call. This CDR3 is 12 amino acids long. Trimming pared 0 bases from V and 4 bases from J, leaving 4 bases between. Germline V gives CDR1 GTSNPN, CDR2 SVGIG (reference sequence). The CDR3 sequence is CAWSVEGNTIYF. The CDR3 DNA reads TGTGCCTGGAGTGTAGAGGGAAACACCATATATTTT.

The sample holds a few counts of this clonotype. This clone may be a read error of a much larger clone one base away. J is TRBJ2-5 and V is TRBV7-2; 11 nucleotides match TRBD2. From germline, CDR1 is SGHTA and CDR2 FQGNSA. The J segment lost 7 bases and the V segment lost 11 bases, leaving 15 bases of the junction unmatched. The CDR3 covers 15 residues. The CDR3 is CAAAPTTSGVGTQYF. The CDR3 nucleotides read TGTGCCGCCGCCCCCACGACTAGCGGGGTAGGGACCCAGTACTTC.

This clonotype was counted ten times or more. This rearrangement joins TRBV6-1 to TRBJ2-3; 7 bases fit TRBD1. This CDR3 is built from 13 residues. J lost 9 bases, V lost 6 bases, and 9 bases had no gene match. Per germline, CDR1 MNHNS and CDR2 SASEGT. The CDR3 nucleotides are TGTGCCAGCAGACTTACAGGGGTGGAGACGCAGTATTTT. It is translated as CASRLTGVETQYF.

This clonotype occurred many times. The chain employs TRBV4-1 and TRBJ2-1, with TRBD2 as a possible D gene (6 bases). This CDR3 comprises 17 residues. Germline V gives CDR1 MGHRA, CDR2 YSYEKL. Trimming shortened V by 2 bases and J by 6 bases, and 20 bases separated the two germline ends. The CDR3 sequence: CASSQPRLVRLGNEQFF. The CDR3 DNA reads as TGCGCCAGCAGCCAACCTCGACTAGTTCGGCTAGGCAATGAGCAGTTCTTC.

Details on this clonotype: The conserved final phenylalanine or tryptophan is absent from the CDR3, which likely points to a read error. The DNA is omitted, as the CDR3 cannot be located on it reliably, and the CDR3 follows TCRdb's listing. The chain has TRBV20-1 and TRBJ1-2; the tabulated D call, TRBD1, remains unverified against the DNA. Germline V gene data show CDR1 as DFQATT and CDR2 as SNEGSKA (reference sequence). Termini included, the CDR3 measures 17 amino acids. The CDR3 here is CSASHNLQGALNYGYAL.